These T cell receptor beta chains were read from a single sample in a study of yellow fever vaccine responses in identical twins. TCRdb itself ran the RT-PCR reads through MiXCR, one entry per CDR3 protein. The sample consists of tens of thousands of distinct CDR3 sequences, around 74% of them appearing once. Sequencing used T cells from blood (PBMCs), unsorted or a sorted subset (not recorded which), obtained before or after yellow fever vaccination (not recorded which). Receptor source: a young woman who received the yellow fever vaccine. The CDR3 runs from the conserved cysteine through the conserved F or W. D genes are given only for firm matches. The size field is filled for only some rows; it gives once, few, many or a size class.

clone_size: -
d_call: -
cdr3_length: 17
j_call: TRBJ2-5
v_call: TRBV6-5
cdr3_nt: TGTGCCAGCAGTTACCCGCCAGTTGGTAGCTTGGGGGAGACCCAGTACTTC
cdr3_aa: CASSYPPVGSLGETQYF

clone_size: -
d_call: -
cdr3_length: 13
j_call: TRBJ1-5
v_call: TRBV29-1
cdr3_nt: TGCAGCGTCGGACGGGAGCGGAATCAGCACCAGCATTTT
cdr3_aa: CSVGRERNQHQHF

clone_size: -
d_call: -
cdr3_length: 12
j_call: TRBJ2-3
v_call: TRBV29-1
cdr3_nt: TGCAGCGTTGAGAAATTCGCAGATACGCAGTATTTT
cdr3_aa: CSVEKFADTQYF

clone_size: -
d_call: -
cdr3_length: 12
j_call: TRBJ2-5
v_call: TRBV18
cdr3_nt: TGTGCCAGCTCACCACGGGCAGAGACCCAGTACTTC
cdr3_aa: CASSPRAETQYF

clone_size: once
d_call: -
cdr3_length: 16
j_call: TRBJ2-3
v_call: TRBV29-1
cdr3_nt: TGCAGCGTCCGGACCATCCCCGGGGAAGTCCCCGATACGCAGTATTTT
cdr3_aa: CSVRTIPGEVPDTQYF

clone_size: -
d_call: -
cdr3_length: 16
j_call: TRBJ2-6
v_call: TRBV18
cdr3_nt: TGTGCCAGCTCACCACCCGGGAGCTCTGGGGCCAACGTCCTGACTTTC
cdr3_aa: CASSPPGSSGANVLTF

clone_size: -
d_call: -
cdr3_length: 15
j_call: TRBJ1-1
v_call: TRBV5-1
cdr3_nt: TGCGCCAGCAGCTTGGAGGGCCAGCGGGACACTGAAGCTTTCTTT
cdr3_aa: CASSLEGQRDTEAFF

clone_size: -
d_call: -
cdr3_length: 15
j_call: TRBJ2-5
v_call: TRBV19
cdr3_nt: TGTGCCAGTAGTATTTCACGGGGGACTGGGGAGACCCAGTACTTC
cdr3_aa: CASSISRGTGETQYF

clone_size: -
d_call: -
cdr3_length: 16
j_call: TRBJ2-1
v_call: TRBV6-4
cdr3_nt: TGTGCCAGCAGTGACACACAGGCGAGTCCTTACAATGAGCAGTTCTTC
cdr3_aa: CASSDTQASPYNEQFF

clone_size: -
d_call: TRBD2
cdr3_length: 15
j_call: TRBJ2-1
v_call: TRBV2
cdr3_nt: TGTGCCAGCAGTGAAGAACTAGCGGGTTACAATGAGCAGTTCTTC
cdr3_aa: CASSEELAGYNEQFF

clone_size: -
d_call: TRBD2
cdr3_length: 13
j_call: TRBJ2-7
v_call: TRBV4-2
cdr3_nt: TGTGCCAGCAGCCAAGGACTAGCGGGGGAGCAGTACTTC
cdr3_aa: CASSQGLAGEQYF

clone_size: -
d_call: TRBD2
cdr3_length: 16
j_call: TRBJ2-2
v_call: TRBV5-1
cdr3_nt: TGCGCCAGCAGCCCGTGGACTAGCGGGGACACCGGGGAGCTGTTTTTT
cdr3_aa: CASSPWTSGDTGELFF

clone_size: -
d_call: TRBD1
cdr3_length: 15
j_call: TRBJ2-7
v_call: TRBV29-1
cdr3_nt: TGCAGCGTTGATCTTGGGGACAGGGGATCCTACGAGCAGTACTTC
cdr3_aa: CSVDLGDRGSYEQYF

clone_size: once
d_call: TRBD2
cdr3_length: 14
j_call: TRBJ2-5
v_call: TRBV5-4
cdr3_nt: TGTGCCAGCAGCCCCTCAGCGGGAGAAGAGACCCAGTACTTC
cdr3_aa: CASSPSAGEETQYF

clone_size: -
d_call: TRBD1
cdr3_length: 14
j_call: TRBJ1-2
v_call: TRBV5-4
cdr3_nt: TGTGCCAGCAGCTTGGGGACAGGGGTTGGTGGCTACACCTTC
cdr3_aa: CASSLGTGVGGYTF

clone_size: -
d_call: -
cdr3_length: 16
j_call: TRBJ2-1
v_call: TRBV6-1
cdr3_nt: TGTGCCAGCCACAAGGGGTACTCAGAGTCCTACAATGAGCAGTTCTTC
cdr3_aa: CASHKGYSESYNEQFF

clone_size: -
d_call: -
cdr3_length: 12
j_call: TRBJ2-3
v_call: TRBV11-1
cdr3_nt: TGTGCCAGCAGCCTGAACACAGATACGCAGTATTTT
cdr3_aa: CASSLNTDTQYF

clone_size: few
d_call: -
cdr3_length: 11
j_call: TRBJ2-5
v_call: TRBV7-8
cdr3_nt: TGTGCCAGCAGCTTATCGGTGACCCAGTACTTC
cdr3_aa: CASSLSVTQYF

clone_size: -
d_call: -
cdr3_length: 11
j_call: TRBJ2-1
v_call: TRBV12-3/TRBV12-4
cdr3_nt: TGTGCCAGCAGTTTCTTGGATGAGCAGTTCTTC
cdr3_aa: CASSFLDEQFF

clone_size: -
d_call: TRBD1
cdr3_length: 15
j_call: TRBJ1-6
v_call: TRBV7-9
cdr3_nt: TGTGCCAGCAGCTCGGACAGGGTAGTAGACTCACCCCTCCACTTT
cdr3_aa: CASSSDRVVDSPLHF

clone_size: -
d_call: TRBD2
cdr3_length: 15
j_call: TRBJ2-3
v_call: TRBV4-2
cdr3_nt: TGTGCCAGCAGCCAGCGGACTAGCGGCACAGATACGCAGTATTTT
cdr3_aa: CASSQRTSGTDTQYF

clone_size: -
d_call: -
cdr3_length: 15
j_call: TRBJ2-1
v_call: TRBV5-1
cdr3_nt: TGCGCCAGCAACTTACAGGGTAGCTCCTACAATGAGCAGTTCTTC
cdr3_aa: CASNLQGSSYNEQFF

clone_size: few
d_call: -
cdr3_length: 15
j_call: TRBJ2-1
v_call: TRBV12-3/TRBV12-4
cdr3_nt: TGTGCCAGCAGTCGGGACTGGGACCACTACAATGAGCAGTTCTTC
cdr3_aa: CASSRDWDHYNEQFF

clone_size: -
d_call: -
cdr3_length: 11
j_call: TRBJ2-3
v_call: TRBV18
cdr3_nt: TGTGCCAGCTCACGGGCAGATACGCAGTATTTT
cdr3_aa: CASSRADTQYF

clone_size: -
d_call: -
cdr3_length: 13
j_call: TRBJ2-7
v_call: TRBV13
cdr3_nt: TGTGCCAGCAGCTTAGGTACCTCCTACGAGCAGTACTTC
cdr3_aa: CASSLGTSYEQYF

clone_size: -
d_call: -
cdr3_length: 15
j_call: TRBJ2-1
v_call: TRBV7-9
cdr3_nt: TGTGCCAGCAGCTTAGTCCTAAGCTCCTACAATGAGCAGTTCTTC
cdr3_aa: CASSLVLSSYNEQFF

clone_size: -
d_call: TRBD2
cdr3_length: 18
j_call: TRBJ2-1
v_call: TRBV18
cdr3_nt: TGTGCCAGCTCACCCCGATCGAGCGGGGGGGGGTTATACAATGAGCAGTTCTTC
cdr3_aa: CASSPRSSGGGLYNEQFF

clone_size: -
d_call: -
cdr3_length: 14
j_call: TRBJ2-7
v_call: TRBV2
cdr3_nt: TGTGCCAGCAGTGAAGCGTTGCAGTTCTACGAGCAGTACTTC
cdr3_aa: CASSEALQFYEQYF

clone_size: -
d_call: -
cdr3_length: 15
j_call: TRBJ2-1
v_call: TRBV2
cdr3_nt: TGTGCCAGCAGTGGAGGGACCCCGATAGGGAATGAGCAGTTCTTC
cdr3_aa: CASSGGTPIGNEQFF

clone_size: -
d_call: -
cdr3_length: 14
j_call: TRBJ2-3
v_call: TRBV6-1
cdr3_nt: TGTGCCAGCACCTCGGGACTTTTCTCGGATACGCAGTATTTT
cdr3_aa: CASTSGLFSDTQYF

clone_size: -
d_call: TRBD1
cdr3_length: 17
j_call: TRBJ1-2
v_call: TRBV4-1
cdr3_nt: TGCGCCAGCAGCCAAGACGTAAACAGGGGGCCTAACTATGGCTACACCTTC
cdr3_aa: CASSQDVNRGPNYGYTF